Below, 30 T cell receptor beta chains from the same sample are listed, as sequenced in a study of tumor-infiltrating lymphocytes in primary liver carcinoma. The authors made TCR beta cDNA from around 500 ng total RNA with a constant-region primer. ARM-PCR, slightly modified, supplied the TCR beta libraries through three nested multiplex PCR rounds. The two initial PCR rounds, roughly 9 cycles each, used TRBV1-TRBV30 forward and C-beta reverse primers. TCRdb re-analysed the multiplex PCR reads in MiXCR, keeping a single row per CDR3 protein. The table shows about 330,000 distinct CDR3 sequences, with about two thirds occurring only once. Blood RNA originated from unsorted whole blood, with germline DNA additionally extracted. The sample taken for sequencing was peripheral blood. Receptors were obtained from a man between 40 and 49 years old with primary liver carcinoma and hepatitis B virus infection.

To note about this clonotype: A much larger clonotype is one base distant, so this may be a read error. The rearrangement links TRBV6-5 to TRBJ2-1; TRBD1 might be the D (6 bases). CDR1 is MNHEY and CDR2 is SVGAGI in the germline V gene. The CDR3 is 15 amino acids. Trimming shortened V by 2 bases and J by 3 bases, and 11 bases separated the two germline ends. The CDR3 sequence is CASSYGGWNYNEQFF. CDR3 in DNA: TGTGCCAGCAGTTACGGGGGCTGGAACTACAATGAGCAGTTCTTC.

About this clonotype: At one boundary the junction diverges from the germline segment, which might be a read error. The genes are TRBV11-2 and TRBJ1-5; D remains unclear. Germline loops: CDR1 SGHAT, CDR2 FQNNGV. The CDR3 loop spans 15 amino acids. CDR3 protein: CASSLWPYSNQPQHF. The CDR3 DNA is TGCGCCAGCAGCTTGTGGCCCTATAGCAATCAGCCCCAGCATTTT.

A note on this clonotype: The junction does not match germline at one end; this may be a read error. V usage is TRBV11-3 and J usage is TRBJ2-3; maybe TRBD1 (6 bases). This CDR3 is 15 amino acids long. CDR1 SGHNT and CDR2 YENEEA come from the germline V gene. CDR3 amino acids: CVSSLGQPSTDTQYF. CDR3 bases: TGTGTCAGCAGCTTAGGACAGCCAAGCACAGATACGCAGTATTTT. Variable domain in full (rest from reference TRBV11-3 and TRBJ2-3): EAGVVQSPRYKIIEKKQPVAFWCNPISGHNTLYWYLQNLGQGPELLIRYENEEAVDDSQLPKDRFSAERLKGVDSTLKIQPAELGDSAVYLCVSSLGQPSTDTQYFGPGTRLTVL.

Note on this clonotype: A much more abundant neighbour one base away suggests this may be a read error. This rearrangement joins TRBV4-3 to TRBJ2-1, with 7 positions matching TRBD1. Unmatched junction bases numbered 7, after V lost 4 bases and J lost 4 bases. The CDR3 loop spans 15 amino acids. Germline V gene lookup returns CDR1 LGHNA and CDR2 YSLEER. CDR3 nucleotide sequence: TGCGCCAGCAGCCGGACCGGGACAGATTACAATGAGCAGTTCTTC. Residues: CASSRTGTDYNEQFF.

Notes on this clonotype: This may be a read error: a much more frequent sequence differs by one nucleotide. The V and J genes are TRBV6-5 and TRBJ2-2; D ambiguous. Germline V gene lookup returns CDR1 MNHEY and CDR2 SVGAGI. The CDR3 has 13 amino acids. Trimming removed 4 bases from V and 7 bases from J, with 10 bases in between. The CDR3 DNA reads TGTGCCAGCAGTTTGGTTGGCAGCGGGGAGCTGTTTTTT. Its protein is CASSLVGSGELFF.

V gene TRBV11-1 combines with J gene TRBJ2-2; D is tentatively TRBD1 or TRBD2 (6 bases each). CDR1 and CDR2 from the germline V gene are SGHAT and FQDESV (reference sequence). V lost 9 bases to trimming and J lost 4 bases, with 24 bases between them. The CDR3 contains 17 residues. CDR3 in amino acids: CASRLGLGGAGTGELFF. CDR3 nucleotide sequence: TGTGCCAGTAGATTAGGCCTGGGGGGCGCGGGCACCGGGGAGCTGTTTTTT.

In regard to this clonotype: Lacking the conserved final phenylalanine or tryptophan, this CDR3 likely reflects a read error. The chain has TRBV11-2 and TRBJ2-7; D might be TRBD1 (6 bases). Per germline, CDR1 SGHAT and CDR2 FQNNGV. The CDR3 runs 12 residues. The CDR3 DNA sequence: TGTACCAGCAGCTTACAGGGTTACGAGCAGTACTCC. Its protein product is CTSSLQGYEQYS.

The V call is TRBV14, the J call TRBJ2-7; the D gene is possibly TRBD2 (5 bases). CDR1 and CDR2 from the germline V gene are SGHDN and FVKESK. Trimming took 4 bases from V and 5 from J, leaving 15 bases between them. This CDR3 has 14 residues. DNA of the CDR3: TGTGCCAGCAGCCCCGGGGTAACTTGGGACGAGCAGTACTTC. This sequence encodes CASSPGVTWDEQYF.

V gene TRBV5-1 combines with J gene TRBJ2-3, with a weak D call TRBD1 (6 bases). V shed 4 bases and J shed 5 bases, with 8 bases lying between them. The CDR3 has 12 residues. CDR1 and CDR2 from the germline V gene are SGHRS and YFSETQ. The CDR3 loop reads CASSEQGDTQYF. CDR3 bases: TGCGCCAGCAGCGAACAGGGAGATACGCAGTATTTT.

The chain joins TRBV7-9 to TRBJ2-6, with D perhaps being TRBD1 or TRBD2 (5 bases each). The CDR3 has 17 amino acids. Germline V gene data show CDR1 as SEHNR and CDR2 as FQNEAQ (reference sequence). V dropped 5 bases and J dropped 0 bases, with 14 bases sitting between them. CDR3 loop: CASSLWLGVSGANVLTF. In DNA form, the CDR3 reads TGTGCCAGCAGCCTTTGGTTGGGGGTCTCTGGGGCCAACGTCCTGACTTTC.

This clonotype was counted once. Germline is not matched at one junction end, which may reflect a read error. This chain uses TRBV6-5 with TRBJ2-1, with TRBD2 matching over 11 bases. The CDR3 has 15 amino acids. Looked up from germline, CDR1 is MNHEY and CDR2 is SVGAGI. DNA for the CDR3: TGTGCGAGCAGTCCCGTAGCGGGAGGGCCCTATGAGCATTTCTTC. Encoded protein: CASSPVAGGPYEHFF.

This clonotype has just a few counts. Mismatch with germline at one junction end may stem from a read error. The rearrangement joins TRBV11-2 to TRBJ2-5, with D perhaps TRBD1 (6 bases). Germline V gives CDR1 SGHAT, CDR2 FQNNGV. The CDR3 sequence is 15 residues long. The CDR3 DNA reads TGTGCCAGCAGCCTTAGGACAGCGCCGAGAGAGACCCAATACTTC. This codes for CASSLRTAPRETQYF.

This chain joins TRBV10-3 and TRBJ1-5, with TRBD1 matching over 8 bases. Germline V gene sequence: CDR1 ENHRY, CDR2 SYGVKD. V was pared by 6 bases and J by 14 bases, with 18 bases of the junction left unmatched. This CDR3 is built from 15 residues. DNA of the CDR3: TGTGCCATCAGGGCGACAGGGGCCTCGGTGGAACCCAAGCATTTT. This encodes CAIRATGASVEPKHF.

The chain recombines TRBV7-9 with TRBJ1-1; no clear D. The V and J ends lost 2 bases and 1 base respectively, with 8 bases between them. CDR3 length equals 14 residues. CDR1 and CDR2 (germline): SEHNR, FQNEAQ (reference sequence). The CDR3 DNA follows: TGTGCCAGCAGCTTACTGGGTCCGAACACTGAAGCTTTCTTT. Its translation is CASSLLGPNTEAFF.

This clonotype was detected only a few times. The gene calls are TRBV6-2 or TRBV6-3 and TRBJ1-2; perhaps TRBD1 as D (5 bases). In germline, CDR1 is MNHEY, CDR2 SVGEGT. CDR3 size: 13 residues. Trimming took off 4 bases at V and 5 bases at J, with 11 bases between the two ends. The CDR3 DNA is TGTGCCAGCAGTTCTCCTCAGGGTTATGGCTACACCTTC. Protein product: CASSSPQGYGYTF.

As concerns this clonotype: This could be a read error, since a much larger clone is one nucleotide away. The chain has TRBV4-3 and TRBJ2-1; maybe TRBD2 (5 bases). Trimming took 1 base from V and 1 from J, leaving 5 bases between them. The CDR3 loop spans 14 amino acids. CDR1 is LGHNA, CDR2 YSLEER, per germline. The CDR3 region is CASSQAGSYNEQFF. CDR3 coding DNA: TGCGCCAGCAGCCAAGCGGGGTCCTACAATGAGCAGTTCTTC.

This clonotype was counted at least ten times. The J gene is TRBJ2-1, the V gene TRBV11-2; 8 bases match TRBD2. Trimming removed 1 base from V and 4 bases from J; junction bases left unmatched: 6. Germline values: CDR1 SGHAT, CDR2 FQNNGV. CDR3 length equals 16 residues. The CDR3 region has the DNA TGTGCCAGCAGCTTAGGAGCCGAGCGGGGGTACAATGAGCAGTTCTTC. Protein sequence: CASSLGAERGYNEQFF.

Details on this clonotype: The CDR3 does not close with the conserved phenylalanine or tryptophan, likely indicating a read error. This rearrangement joins TRBV29-1 to TRBJ2-1; TRBD2 matches 12 bases. Germline CDR1 and CDR2: SQVTM and ANQGSEA. CDR3 length: 15 amino acids. Unmatched junction bases numbered 11, after V lost 6 bases and J lost 8 bases. CDR3 nucleotides: TGCAGCGTCTCCACCGGGACTAGCGGGTGGTATGAGCAGTTCTTA. Residues: CSVSTGTSGWYEQFL.

With respect to this clonotype: At one end the junction does not follow the germline gene, possibly because of a read error. This chain connects TRBV29-1 to TRBJ2-3, with no clear D. CDR1 SQVTM and CDR2 ANQGSEA come from the germline V gene. CDR3 length equals 14 residues. The CDR3 coding sequence is TGCAGCGTTGAGTCCTATTCACGACCAGATACGCAGTGTTTT. Translated, it gives CSVESYSRPDTQCF.

This clonotype was seen many times. The gene calls are TRBV4-1 and TRBJ2-7; 8 positions agree with TRBD2. The CDR3 runs 15 residues. J lost 2 bases, V lost 4 bases, and 7 bases had no gene match. In germline, CDR1 is MGHRA, CDR2 YSYEKL. CDR3 region: CASSRGSGNAYEQYF. CDR3 DNA: TGCGCCAGCAGCCGGGGTAGCGGGAACGCCTACGAGCAGTACTTC.

The chain couples TRBV11-2 to TRBJ2-1; TRBD2 might be the D (5 bases). V lost 6 bases to trimming and J lost 8 bases, with 20 bases between them. The germline V gene encodes CDR1 SGHAT and CDR2 FQNNGV. The CDR3 loop spans 15 amino acids. CDR3 loop: CASRLDWLSYDEQFF. The DNA of the CDR3 is TGTGCCAGCAGGTTGGACTGGTTGTCGTACGATGAGCAGTTCTTC. Full variable domain (outside the CDR3, taken from reference TRBV11-2 and TRBJ2-1): EAGVAQSPRYKIIEKRQSVAFWCNPISGHATLYWYQQILGQGPKLLIQFQNNGVVDDSQLPKDRFSAERLKGVDSTLKIQPAKLEDSAVYLCASRLDWLSYDEQFFGPGTRLTVL.

This clonotype was counted only a few times. The J gene is TRBJ1-1, the V gene TRBV7-9, with 7 bases lining up with TRBD1. The CDR3 is made up of 14 amino acids. Trimming took 4 bases from V and 0 from J; bases not matched to a gene: 2. The V gene's germline CDR1 is SEHNR and CDR2 FQNEAQ (reference sequence). CDR3 amino acids: CASSSTGLNTEAFF. Written as DNA, the CDR3 is TGTGCCAGCAGCTCGACAGGGCTGAACACTGAAGCTTTCTTT.

With respect to this clonotype: At one boundary the junction diverges from the germline segment, which might be a read error. The rearrangement links TRBV10-3 to TRBJ2-1; TRBD2 matches at 13 bases. CDR1 is ENHRY and CDR2 is SYGVKD in the germline V gene. This CDR3 region has 16 residues. The CDR3 loop reads CVIKGTSGAPYNEQFF. CDR3 coding DNA: TGTGTCATCAAAGGGACTAGCGGGGCCCCTTACAATGAGCAGTTCTTC.

The table lists this clonotype with many counts. The V call is TRBV11-2, the J call TRBJ1-2; D is unresolved. Germline loops: CDR1 SGHAT, CDR2 FQNNGV. The CDR3 covers 15 residues. V lost 2 bases and J 8 bases, leaving 18 bases between the germline ends. CDR3 in DNA: TGTGCCAGCAGCTTATTACTGACAAAGACCACGGGCTACACCTTC. Encoded protein: CASSLLLTKTTGYTF.

The gene calls are TRBV4-1 and TRBJ2-2; D remains ambiguous. The germline gives CDR1 MGHRA, CDR2 YSYEKL. V shed 4 bases and J shed 3 bases, with 15 bases lying between them. The CDR3 is made up of 16 amino acids. CDR3 bases: TGCGCCAGCAGCCCTACCCAGTCGCAACACACCGGGGAGCTGTTTTTT. The encoded protein is CASSPTQSQHTGELFF.

This clonotype came up a few times. This rearrangement joins TRBV6-5 to TRBJ2-1; D is ambiguous. Per germline, CDR1 MNHEY and CDR2 SVGAGI. Trimming removed 5 bases from V and 7 bases from J, with 12 bases in between. CDR3 length: 13 residues. CDR3 sequence (DNA): TGTGCCAGCAGTCCCCCCGTGGGAAATGAGCAGTTCTTC. Protein product: CASSPPVGNEQFF.

The chain combines TRBV30 with TRBJ1-1; D not resolved. V shed 3 bases and J shed 4 bases, with 12 bases lying between them. This CDR3 has 13 residues. CDR1 GTSNPN and CDR2 SVGIG come from the germline V gene (reference sequence). The CDR3 region is CAWSPRGVTEAFF. In DNA, the CDR3 is TGTGCCTGGAGCCCGCGGGGAGTCACTGAAGCTTTCTTT.

The sample holds one count of this clonotype. This may come from a read error, since a much larger clone is one base off. V is TRBV12-3 or TRBV12-4 and J is TRBJ1-1; 9 positions agree with TRBD1. The V and J ends lost 5 bases and 5 bases, in that order; junction bases with no gene match: 6. CDR3 length: 14 residues. CDR3 residues: CASSTGTGPTEAFF. CDR3 DNA sequence: TGTGCCAGCAGTACTGGGACAGGGCCGACTGAAGCTTTCTTT.

In its sample, this clonotype was seen a few times. J is TRBJ2-1 and V is TRBV5-4, with 10 bases aligning to TRBD1. The junction had 4 bases not matched to a gene; V was cut back by 4 bases and J by 12 bases. CDR3 size: 12 residues. CDR1 is SGHNT, CDR2 YYREEE, per germline (reference sequence). CDR3 residues: CASSTDRGWQFF. The CDR3 coding sequence is TGTGCCAGCAGCACGGACAGGGGGTGGCAGTTCTTC.

In its sample, this clonotype was seen once. One end of the junction fails to match germline, which may point to a read error. The genes are TRBV5-4 and TRBJ1-3, with unresolved D. The length of the CDR3 is 15 residues. Germline CDR1 and CDR2: SGHNT and YYREEE (reference sequence). The chain's CDR3 is CASSHGGDSGNTIYF. In DNA form, the CDR3 reads TGCGCCAGCAGCCACGGCGGAGACTCTGGAAACACCATATATTTT.